These T cell receptor beta chains were read from a single sample in a study of blood T cell repertoires in COVID-19. Using immunoSEQ multiplex PCR, the repertoire was profiled, and TCRdb retains in-frame clones only, with some absent. The sample holds 200,000 to 250,000 clones; 92% are singletons and the top ten take about 1.3%. Specimen: peripheral blood. The receptors come from a man between 25 and 39 years old with acute or convalescent COVID-19. Both conserved end residues are part of each CDR3. Each record gives: clone size, V gene, J gene, D gene, CDR3 protein, CDR3 DNA. D genes are given only for firm matches. Where a row states a size, it is once, few, many or the class of an expanded clone; other rows omit it.

size: -; V: TRBV6-5; J: TRBJ2-3; D: -; CDR3: CATRWSAGDTQYF; DNA: TGTGCCACCAGGTGGTCAGCAGGAGATACGCAGTATTTT
size: -; V: TRBV5-8; J: TRBJ2-2; D: TRBD1; CDR3: CASNLQGTGELFF; DNA: TGTGCCAGCAACTTACAGGGGACCGGGGAGCTGTTTTTT
size: -; V: TRBV18; J: TRBJ2-5; D: -; CDR3: CASSPKTVHQETQYF; DNA: TGTGCCAGCTCACCAAAGACAGTCCACCAAGAGACCCAGTACTTC
size: -; V: TRBV7-2; J: TRBJ2-2; D: -; CDR3: CASIPRDSFNTGELFF; DNA: TGTGCCAGCATACCCCGGGACTCCTTCAACACCGGGGAGCTGTTTTTT
size: -; V: TRBV5-6; J: TRBJ1-5; D: -; CDR3: CASSKWTEINQPQHF; DNA: TGTGCCAGCAGCAAATGGACAGAGATTAATCAGCCCCAGCATTTT
size: -; V: TRBV4-2; J: TRBJ2-1; D: -; CDR3: CASSQDPQNNEQFF; DNA: TGTGCCAGCAGCCAAGATCCCCAGAACAATGAGCAGTTCTTC
size: -; V: TRBV19; J: TRBJ2-3; D: -; CDR3: CASVLRGGSTHMQYF; DNA: TGTGCCAGTGTTCTAAGGGGGGGGAGTACTCATATGCAGTATTTT
size: -; V: TRBV9; J: TRBJ2-7; D: TRBD1; CDR3: CASSVAGQGAYEQYF; DNA: TGTGCCAGCAGCGTAGCGGGACAGGGAGCATACGAGCAGTACTTC
size: -; V: TRBV7-6; J: TRBJ2-5; D: -; CDR3: CASSKIGSPKQETQYF; DNA: TGTGCCAGCAGCAAAATAGGGAGTCCCAAACAAGAGACCCAGTACTTC
size: -; V: TRBV13; J: TRBJ2-3; D: TRBD2; CDR3: CASSPGLAGTDTQYF; DNA: TGTGCCAGCAGCCCCGGACTAGCGGGAACAGATACGCAGTATTTT
size: -; V: TRBV19; J: TRBJ2-3; D: -; CDR3: CASKAGTTDTQYF; DNA: TGTGCCAGTAAGGCGGGCACCACAGATACGCAGTATTTT
size: -; V: TRBV6-2/TRBV6-3; J: TRBJ1-2; D: -; CDR3: CASSGDNYGYTF; DNA: TGTGCCAGCAGCGGAGATAACTATGGCTACACCTTC
size: -; V: TRBV28; J: TRBJ1-6; D: TRBD1; CDR3: CASSQLRGGPYNSPLHF; DNA: TGTGCCAGCAGCCAGCTAAGAGGGGGCCCTTATAATTCACCCCTCCACTTT
size: -; V: TRBV7-9; J: TRBJ2-1; D: TRBD2; CDR3: CASSPLVSGFPGWDNEQFF; DNA: TGTGCCAGCAGCCCCCTGGTTAGCGGGTTCCCTGGCTGGGACAATGAGCAGTTCTTC
size: -; V: TRBV11-2; J: TRBJ2-1; D: TRBD1; CDR3: CASSLSLTGAEQFF; DNA: TGTGCCAGCAGTCTTAGCCTAACAGGGGCTGAGCAGTTCTTC
size: -; V: TRBV4-1; J: TRBJ1-3; D: -; CDR3: CASSQGQVTLEHTIYF; DNA: TGCGCCAGCAGCCAAGGACAGGTTACTCTGGAACACACCATATATTTT
size: -; V: TRBV19; J: TRBJ1-1; D: TRBD1; CDR3: CASRSTGGVTEAFF; DNA: TGTGCCAGTAGATCGACAGGGGGTGTCACTGAAGCTTTCTTT
size: -; V: TRBV6-5; J: TRBJ1-4; D: -; CDR3: CASSIWGGLGEKLFF; DNA: TGTGCCAGCAGTATTTGGGGGGGGCTAGGTGAAAAACTGTTTTTT
size: -; V: TRBV10-2; J: TRBJ2-7; D: TRBD2; CDR3: CASKVAGGHHEQYF; DNA: TGCGCCAGCAAGGTAGCGGGAGGGCACCACGAGCAGTACTTC
size: -; V: TRBV4-2; J: TRBJ2-7; D: TRBD1; CDR3: CASRLGTGDSYEQYF; DNA: TGTGCCAGCAGACTGGGGACAGGGGATTCCTACGAGCAGTACTTC
size: once; V: TRBV5-5; J: TRBJ1-5; D: TRBD1; CDR3: CASSTGTGVRQPQHF; DNA: TGTGCCAGCAGCACCGGGACAGGGGTTCGTCAGCCCCAGCATTTT
size: -; V: TRBV12-3/TRBV12-4; J: TRBJ2-1; D: -; CDR3: CASTIYGQDRFFF; DNA: TGTGCCAGCACCATTTATGGCCAGGATCGATTCTTCTTC
size: -; V: TRBV10-1; J: TRBJ2-3; D: TRBD2; CDR3: CASSESGRGPTDTQYF; DNA: TGCGCCAGCAGTGAGTCCGGGAGGGGCCCCACAGATACGCAGTATTTT
size: -; V: TRBV27; J: TRBJ1-2; D: TRBD1; CDR3: CASSRTGKNYGYTF; DNA: TGTGCCAGCAGCAGGACAGGGAAGAACTATGGCTACACCTTC
size: -; V: TRBV3-1/TRBV3-2; J: TRBJ2-5; D: -; CDR3: CASSQGSTYQETQYF; DNA: TGTGCCAGCAGCCAGGGGAGTACTTATCAAGAGACCCAGTACTTC
size: -; V: TRBV12-3/TRBV12-4; J: TRBJ2-7; D: -; CDR3: CASSLEGGVQQYF; DNA: TGTGCCAGCAGTTTAGAGGGAGGCGTCCAGCAGTACTTC
size: -; V: TRBV6-5; J: TRBJ2-7; D: TRBD2; CDR3: CATKRGESYEQYF; DNA: TGTGCCACCAAGCGGGGGGAGTCCTACGAGCAGTACTTC
size: once; V: TRBV5-1; J: TRBJ1-5; D: TRBD1; CDR3: CASSLTGAGNQPQHF; DNA: TGCGCCAGCAGCTTGACAGGGGCCGGGAATCAGCCCCAGCATTTT
size: -; V: TRBV21-1; J: TRBJ2-7; D: -; CDR3: CASLSGQKYEQYF; DNA: TGTGCCAGCCTCTCGGGACAGAAGTACGAGCAGTACTTC